These T cell receptor beta chains were read from a single sample in a study of blood T cell repertoires in COVID-19. The data were produced by immunoSEQ multiplex PCR, yet TCRdb's version contains in-frame clones alone and is incomplete. The sample includes approximately 210,000 clones, around 82% of them seen just once. The sample comprised peripheral blood. These receptors were taken from a middle-aged man with active or convalescent COVID-19. Each CDR3 is given with its conserved first and last residue. Fields, in order: V gene, clone size, J gene, D gene, CDR3 protein, CDR3 DNA. D genes are given only for firm matches. The size field is filled for only some rows; it gives once, few, many or a size class.

>TRBV4-1|NA|TRBJ2-3|NA
CASSQEKYGGRTDTQYF
TGCGCCAGCAGCCAAGAGAAGTATGGGGGGAGGACAGATACGCAGTATTTT
>TRBV5-1|NA|TRBJ2-5|NA
CASSPRRVVQETQYF
TGCGCCAGCAGCCCTCGTCGGGTAGTTCAAGAGACCCAGTACTTC
>TRBV10-3|few|TRBJ1-4|NA
CAISEREGYEKLFF
TGTGCCATCAGTGAGAGGGAGGGTTATGAAAAACTGTTTTTT
>TRBV16|NA|TRBJ2-1|TRBD2
CASSQSGLAGNNEQFF
TGTGCCAGCAGCCAATCGGGGCTAGCGGGGAACAATGAGCAGTTCTTC
>TRBV7-2|NA|TRBJ2-3|NA
CASSTRHTTDTQYF
TGTGCCAGCAGCACCCGACACACCACAGATACGCAGTATTTT
>TRBV5-4|NA|TRBJ2-1|NA
CASSLAGGRLSYNEQFF
TGTGCCAGCAGCTTGGCCGGGGGACGCTTGTCCTACAATGAGCAGTTCTTC
>TRBV5-1|few|TRBJ1-5|TRBD1
CASSTRQGYSNQPQHF
TGCGCCAGCAGCACCCGACAGGGCTATAGCAATCAGCCCCAGCATTTT
>TRBV5-4|NA|TRBJ1-1|TRBD1
CASSLQGARTEAFF
TGTGCCAGCAGCTTGCAGGGGGCAAGAACTGAAGCTTTCTTT
>TRBV11-2|NA|TRBJ2-1|TRBD2
CASSPGLGENNEQFF
TGTGCCAGCAGCCCGGGACTAGGGGAAAACAATGAGCAGTTCTTC
>TRBV7-6|NA|TRBJ2-7|TRBD2
CASSLGLAGLYEQYF
TGTGCCAGCAGCTTAGGACTAGCGGGGCTCTACGAGCAGTACTTC
>TRBV29-1|NA|TRBJ1-4|NA
CSVERRGNEKLFF
TGCAGCGTTGAACGTAGGGGGAATGAAAAACTGTTTTTT
>TRBV5-1|NA|TRBJ2-5|TRBD2
CASSLALAGETQYF
TGCGCCAGCAGCTTGGCGCTAGCGGGGGAGACCCAGTACTTC
>TRBV6-2/TRBV6-3|NA|TRBJ2-5|TRBD2
CASGYRALASGGPTEETQYF
TGTGCCAGCGGTTACCGGGCCTTGGCTAGCGGGGGCCCTACGGAAGAGACCCAGTACTTC
>TRBV5-5|NA|TRBJ2-5|NA
CASSFAGDETQYF
TGTGCCAGCAGCTTCGCAGGGGACGAGACCCAGTACTTC
>TRBV19|NA|TRBJ2-1|TRBD2
CASAPPGLAGGGEQFF
TGTGCCAGCGCACCTCCGGGGCTAGCGGGGGGAGGTGAGCAGTTCTTC
>TRBV19|NA|TRBJ1-2|TRBD1
CASSSPDRASYGYTF
TGTGCCAGTAGTAGCCCCGACAGGGCTTCCTATGGCTACACCTTC
>TRBV18|NA|TRBJ1-1|NA
CASSPRSGEAFF
TGTGCCAGCTCACCACGTAGTGGTGAAGCTTTCTTT
>TRBV27|few|TRBJ1-6|NA
CASSFGGNSPLHF
TGTGCCAGCAGTTTCGGCGGTAATTCACCCCTCCACTTT
>TRBV9|NA|TRBJ1-3|NA
CASSVDPGHPGNTIYF
TGTGCCAGCAGCGTAGATCCAGGGCATCCTGGAAACACCATATATTTT
>TRBV20-1|NA|TRBJ1-1|NA
CSAGLRTEAFF
TGCAGTGCAGGACTGAGGACTGAAGCTTTCTTT
>TRBV2|NA|TRBJ2-7|NA
CASSDRVATSYEQYF
TGTGCCAGCAGTGATAGGGTAGCGACCTCCTACGAGCAGTACTTC
>TRBV21-1|NA|TRBJ1-2|NA
CASSAPGTGGTCYYGYTF
TGTGCCAGCAGCGCCCCCGGGACAGGGGGAACCTGTTACTATGGCTACACCTTC
>TRBV5-1|NA|TRBJ1-4|TRBD1
CASSADRVGEKLFF
TGCGCCAGCAGCGCGGACAGGGTAGGCGAAAAACTGTTTTTT
>TRBV27|NA|TRBJ2-1|NA
CASSLTGGPYNEQFF
TGTGCCAGCAGTTTAACGGGGGGCCCCTACAATGAGCAGTTCTTC
>TRBV5-1|once|TRBJ2-2|NA
CASNPALASGELFF
TGCGCCAGCAACCCCGCACTAGCTTCCGGGGAGCTGTTTTTT
>TRBV6-4|NA|TRBJ1-1|TRBD1
CASRGTGENTEAFF
TGTGCCAGCAGGGGGACAGGGGAAAACACTGAAGCTTTCTTT
>TRBV28|NA|TRBJ1-5|NA
CASSFRSAVNQPQHF
TGTGCCAGCAGTTTTAGGTCGGCGGTGAATCAGCCCCAGCATTTT
>TRBV10-3|NA|TRBJ2-3|TRBD1
CAISEGDRGGSSTDTQYF
TGTGCCATCAGTGAGGGTGACAGGGGGGGATCTAGCACAGATACGCAGTATTTT
>TRBV5-4|NA|TRBJ2-7|NA
CASSLWERPYEQYF
TGTGCCAGCAGCTTGTGGGAGAGGCCCTACGAGCAGTACTTC
>TRBV27|NA|TRBJ1-4|NA
CASTRRGGTEKLFF
TGTGCCAGCACCCGAAGGGGAGGGACGGAAAAACTGTTTTTT
>TRBV6-2/TRBV6-3|once|TRBJ2-6|TRBD1
CASSYRDRALSGANVLTF
TGTGCCAGCAGTTACCGGGACAGAGCCCTCTCTGGGGCCAACGTCCTGACTTTC
>TRBV28|NA|TRBJ1-1|NA
CASSLYRSGYTEAFF
TGTGCCAGCAGTCTCTACAGGTCGGGCTACACTGAAGCTTTCTTT
>TRBV5-1|once|TRBJ1-1|TRBD1
CASSFSGQSVEGTEAFF
TGCGCCAGCAGCTTCTCGGGACAGTCTGTTGAGGGAACTGAAGCTTTCTTT
>TRBV24-1|NA|TRBJ1-1|NA
CATSGLTPSMNTEAFF
TGTGCCACCAGTGGGTTAACCCCATCTATGAACACTGAAGCTTTCTTT
>TRBV30|NA|TRBJ2-5|NA
CAWSVQKDPSWGTQYF
TGTGCCTGGAGTGTACAAAAAGACCCTAGCTGGGGGACCCAGTACTTC
>TRBV12-3/TRBV12-4|NA|TRBJ1-1|NA
CASSSGERAEAFF
TGTGCCAGCAGTTCGGGTGAGAGAGCTGAAGCTTTCTTT
>TRBV5-6|NA|TRBJ1-2|NA
CASSLSSREYGYTF
TGTGCCAGCAGCTTGTCCTCCAGGGAATATGGCTACACCTTC
>TRBV5-6|many|TRBJ1-5|NA
CASSRSVAGTQPQHF
TGTGCCAGCAGCCGTTCGGTCGCGGGGACTCAGCCCCAGCATTTT
>TRBV10-1|once|TRBJ2-5|TRBD1
CASSLDRGQTQYF
TGCGCCAGCAGCCTGGACAGGGGACAGACCCAGTACTTC
>TRBV25-1|NA|TRBJ2-2|TRBD1
CASSDPTGRTGELFF
TGTGCCAGCAGTGATCCGACAGGGCGGACCGGGGAGCTGTTTTTT